Reported below is one TCR beta chain. The entry originates in a study of T cell changes during pregnancy in multiple sclerosis. Repertoires were generated with immunoSEQ multiplex PCR, while TCRdb's copy carries only in-frame clones and drops some. In the table there are roughly 110,000 clones, around 93% of which are singletons. The germline V gene has CDR1 LGHNA and CDR2 YNFKEQ. The V and J ends lost 4 bases and 5 bases respectively, with 17 bases between them. The CDR3 is 15 amino acids. The material sequenced was peripheral blood, taken after pregnancy. The chain employs TRBV4-2 and TRBJ1-2, with a possible D match to TRBD1 (6 bases). The sequence was obtained from a female donor with multiple sclerosis, enrolled in a pregnancy study. CDR3 amino acids: CASSPRTDQPYGYTF. The CDR3, as DNA: TGTGCCAGCAGCCCTCGGACAGACCAGCCGTATGGCTACACCTTC.